The T cell receptor beta chain under discussion was sequenced for a study of technical replicates of blood from a handful of donors. In this sample, this clone turned up once. Generated by immunoSEQ multiplex PCR, the TCRdb table keeps only in-frame clones and is missing some. The sample lists about 73,000 clones; 85% to 95% were seen once. The V and J ends lost 7 bases and 0 bases respectively, with 24 bases between them. CDR1 and CDR2 from the germline V gene are SEHNR and FQNEAQ (reference sequence). The CDR3 has 18 residues. The receptor was derived from a human donor in good health. Sequenced: T cells isolated from PBMCs. The V call is TRBV7-9, the J call TRBJ1-2, with unresolved D. The CDR3 nucleotides are TGTGCCAGCACCCCATCCCCGGGTAATCTAGCTACTAACTATGGCTACACCTTC. It specifies CASTPSPGNLATNYGYTF.